Shown below are 16 T cell receptor beta chains from a single sample sequenced in a study of blood T cell repertoires in COVID-19 (TCRdb year 2020). The library was made by the immunoSEQ multiplex PCR assay. The table comes from immuneACCESS by way of TCRdb, which keeps in-frame sequences with V and J called. Part of the clones is missing from these tables; in studies checked, under half for an unresolved V gene and the rest for unknown reasons. Counted in this sample were roughly 170,000 clones; roughly 85% of them appeared once. Around 4.8% of the sample rests with the top ten. The material sequenced was PBMCs or T cells enriched from blood (not recorded which). Source of these receptors: a woman aged 45-65 years who had recovered from COVID-19.

Points on this clone: Within the sample, other DNA sequences also encode this same CDR3. The V call is TRBV11-3, the J call TRBJ2-5, with 7 bases lining up with TRBD2. The ends lost 1 base at V and 5 bases at J; junction bases unmatched: 1. CDR1 is SGHNT, CDR2 YENEEA, per germline. The CDR3 has 13 residues. The CDR3 nucleotides are TGTGCCAGCAGCTTAGGGGGAGGGGAGACCCAGTACTTC. It specifies CASSLGGGETQYF.

The CDR3 region is CASSYGTYGTEAFF. The DNA of the CDR3 is TGTGCCAGCAGCTATGGGACATACGGCACTGAAGCTTTCTTT. This chain uses TRBV11-1 with TRBJ1-1, with D tentatively TRBD1 (6 bases). The CDR3 loop spans 14 amino acids. V lost 4 bases to trimming and J lost 4 bases, with 13 bases between them. Germline V gene sequence: CDR1 SGHAT, CDR2 FQDESV (reference sequence).

The J gene is TRBJ1-3, the V gene TRBV9; 8 nucleotides line up with TRBD1. V shed 4 bases, J shed 7 bases, and the junction held 7 bases outside the gene matches. This CDR3 is built from 14 residues. CDR1 and CDR2 (germline): SGDLS, YYNGEE. CDR3 amino acids: CASSTETGENTIYF. CDR3 nucleotide sequence: TGTGCCAGCAGCACCGAGACAGGGGAGAACACCATATATTTT. Drawing the rest from reference TRBV9 and TRBJ1-3, the complete variable domain is DSGVTQTPKHLITATGQRVTLRCSPRSGDLSVYWYQQSLDQGLQFLIQYYNGEERAKGNILERFSAQQFPDLHSELNLSSLELGDSALYFCASSTETGENTIYFGEGSWLTVV.

This clone has more than one count but fewer than ten. The genes are TRBV7-9 and TRBJ2-7; D remains ambiguous. The V gene lost 5 bases and the J gene lost 1 base, with 9 bases spanning the gap. Germline V CDR1 and CDR2: SEHNR, FQNEAQ (reference sequence). The CDR3 sequence is 13 residues long. This chain's CDR3 is CASSPGISYEQYV. The CDR3 nucleotides read TGTGCCAGCAGCCCTGGCATTTCCTACGAGCAGTACGTC.

The chain links TRBV4-3 to TRBJ2-4; possible D gene TRBD1, 6 bases. The germline V gene has CDR1 LGHNA and CDR2 YSLEER. The CDR3 extends over 16 amino acids. V was pared by 1 base and J by 3 bases, with 13 bases between. The CDR3 is CASSQAQGRHKNIQYF. CDR3 nucleotides: TGCGCCAGCAGCCAAGCCCAGGGGCGGCACAAAAACATTCAGTACTTC.

By share of the sample, this clone is medium-sized (0.01 to 0.1%). This chain links TRBV7-9 with TRBJ2-2; the D gene is possibly TRBD2 (6 bases). Germline lookup yields CDR1 SEHNR and CDR2 FQNEAQ (reference sequence). The CDR3 sequence is 14 residues long. V was trimmed by 4 bases and J by 5 bases, leaving 11 bases between them. The CDR3 loop is CASSSGLETGELFF. CDR3 DNA sequence: TGTGCCAGCAGCTCGGGACTCGAGACCGGGGAGCTGTTTTTT.

The rearrangement uses TRBV30 and TRBJ1-2; D not certain. The CDR3 extends over 13 amino acids. Trimming took off 2 bases at V and 14 bases at J, with 21 bases between the two ends. Germline values: CDR1 GTSNPN, CDR2 SVGIG (reference sequence). The CDR3 here is CAWSRTTLDSRTF. The CDR3 region has the DNA TGTGCCTGGAGTCGAACGACGCTGGACTCCAGGACCTTC.

The chain links TRBV25-1 to TRBJ1-2, with D possibly TRBD1 on 6 matching bases. The CDR3 extends over 14 amino acids. V lost 1 base and J 8 bases, leaving 14 bases between the germline ends. Germline lookup yields CDR1 MGHDK and CDR2 SYGVNS. CDR3: CASSEWRQGNGYTF. The DNA of the CDR3 is TGTGCCAGCAGTGAATGGAGGCAGGGGAACGGCTACACCTTC.

The chain uses TRBV10-3 and TRBJ1-1; maybe TRBD1 (5 bases). Trimming stripped 6 bases from V and 1 base from J, with 15 bases between. The CDR3 spans 15 residues. Germline V lookup: CDR1 ENHRY, CDR2 SYGVKD. The CDR3 sequence is CAISLGQGWNTEAFF. CDR3 DNA: TGTGCCATCAGCCTAGGGCAGGGATGGAACACTGAAGCTTTCTTT.

This clone appeared once. J is TRBJ2-3 and V is TRBV4-1; 11 nucleotides align to TRBD2. The CDR3 spans 17 residues. V shed 3 bases, J shed 0 bases, and the junction held 5 bases outside the gene matches. CDR1 and CDR2 from the germline V gene are MGHRA and YSYEKL. As DNA, the CDR3 is TGCGCCAGCAGCCAGGGGGGACTAGCGGTTAGCACAGATACGCAGTATTTT. Its protein product is CASSQGGLAVSTDTQYF.

This chain connects TRBV5-1 to TRBJ2-3; 7 bases align to TRBD2. The junction had 4 bases not matched to a gene; V was cut back by 4 bases and J by 2 bases. The length of the CDR3 is 14 residues. The germline V gene encodes CDR1 SGHRS and CDR2 YFSETQ. CDR3 sequence reads: CASSITSATDTQYF. CDR3 sequence (DNA): TGCGCCAGCAGCATTACTAGCGCCACAGATACGCAGTATTTT.

To note about this clone: Other DNA sequences in this sample translate to the same CDR3. This chain's CDR3 is CASRERTEAFF. CDR3 DNA sequence: TGTGCCAGCAGGGAGAGAACTGAAGCTTTCTTT. The gene calls are TRBV12-3 or TRBV12-4 and TRBJ1-1, with D uncertain. V shed 6 bases and J shed 5 bases, with 7 bases lying between them. The CDR3 totals 11 residues.

The chain couples TRBV18 to TRBJ1-6; TRBD1 agrees at 7 bases. V shed 2 bases and J 7 bases; nucleotides not matched to a gene: 5. This CDR3 region has 15 residues. Germline CDR1 and CDR2: KGHSH and LQKENI. Here the CDR3 reads CASSPSDRVNSPLHF. The CDR3 DNA follows: TGTGCCAGCTCACCATCTGACAGGGTGAATTCACCCCTCCACTTT.

This clone was seen a few times. CDR3 DNA sequence: TGTGCCAGTAGTATCGCGGGCTTGGGGAACACCGGGGAGCTGTTTTTT. Amino acids: CASSIAGLGNTGELFF. This sequence joins TRBV19 and TRBJ2-2; possible D gene TRBD2, 5 bases. The V gene lost 3 bases and the J gene lost 1 base, with 12 bases spanning the gap. Germline CDR1 LNHDA, CDR2 SQIVND (reference sequence). The CDR3 contains 16 residues.

This rearrangement joins TRBV12-3 or TRBV12-4 to TRBJ2-5; D unresolved. This CDR3 spans 13 amino acids. Trimming left V 7 bases short and J 4 bases short, with 13 bases between. CDR3 coding DNA: TGTGCCAGCACCCCAAGTACGGGAGAGACCCAGTACTTC. Encoded protein: CASTPSTGETQYF.

The chain links TRBV7-8 to TRBJ1-4; TRBD1 matches 8 bases. Trimming at V came to 5 bases and at J to 5 bases, leaving 7 bases not matched to a gene. The CDR3 consists of 15 residues. The germline CDR1 and CDR2 sequences are SGHVS and FQNEAQ. Here the CDR3 DNA reads TGTGCCAGCAGCCCCCAGACAGGGGAAAATGAAAAACTGTTTTTT. Translation: CASSPQTGENEKLFF.